A selection of T cell receptor beta chains follows, all from one sample in a study of siplizumab effects on memory and regulatory T cells. Here immunoSEQ multiplex PCR was the method, and the copy in TCRdb shows in-frame clones only, minus some. The table lists about 100,000 clones, about 95% of them singletons. Sequencing was performed on non-Treg CD4+ T cells sorted from blood. These TCRs come from a human donor in good health. Both conserved end residues are part of each CDR3. Each record gives: D gene, V gene, clone size, J gene, CDR3 protein, CDR3 DNA. D genes are given only for firm matches. Where a row states a size, it is once, few, many or the class of an expanded clone; other rows omit it.

>TRBD2|TRBV5-4|few|TRBJ2-1
CASSLSSGRYGNEQFF
TGTGCCAGCAGCTTGTCGAGCGGGAGGTATGGCAATGAGCAGTTCTTC
>-|TRBV7-6|-|TRBJ1-1
CASSFGTSKGTEAFF
TGTGCCAGCAGCTTCGGGACTTCAAAGGGCACTGAAGCTTTCTTT
>TRBD1|TRBV11-2|-|TRBJ2-1
CASSLPVDRGDNEQFF
TGTGCCAGCAGCTTACCCGTGGACAGGGGGGACAATGAGCAGTTCTTC
>-|TRBV7-2|-|TRBJ2-3
CASSSAAAYGTDTQYF
TGTGCCAGCAGCTCCGCCGCGGCTTATGGGACAGATACGCAGTATTTT
>TRBD1|TRBV7-9|-|TRBJ1-4
CASSQGGQRNEKLFF
TGTGCCAGCAGTCAGGGGGGACAGAGGAATGAAAAACTGTTTTTT
>-|TRBV5-5|few|TRBJ1-4
CASSLAGGIGLFF
TGTGCCAGCAGCTTGGCGGGCGGAATTGGACTGTTTTTT
>TRBD1|TRBV14|-|TRBJ1-1
CASSQEGTGVWYTEAFF
TGTGCCAGCAGCCAAGAAGGGACAGGGGTCTGGTACACTGAAGCTTTCTTT
>TRBD2|TRBV7-8|-|TRBJ2-3
CASSLLAGGPLTDTQYF
TGTGCCAGCAGCTTATTGGCGGGAGGGCCCCTCACAGATACGCAGTATTTT
>TRBD1|TRBV11-2|-|TRBJ1-6
CASSRTGDSPLHF
TGTGCCAGCAGCAGGACAGGTGATTCACCCCTCCACTTT
>-|TRBV2|-|TRBJ2-1
CASRGTFYNEQFF
TGTGCCAGCAGGGGGACTTTCTACAATGAGCAGTTCTTC
>TRBD2|TRBV6-5|-|TRBJ2-1
CASSQTSGPYNEQFF
TGTGCCAGCAGCCAGACTAGCGGGCCGTACAATGAGCAGTTCTTC
>-|TRBV28|-|TRBJ2-7
CASRGGSAGGFEQYF
TGTGCCAGCAGGGGAGGGTCGGCAGGGGGTTTTGAGCAGTACTTC
>-|TRBV12-5|once|TRBJ1-1
CASVSPNDWTEAFF
TGTGCTAGTGTTTCCCCAAACGATTGGACTGAAGCTTTCTTT
>-|TRBV9|-|TRBJ1-3
CASSVDGQGGNTIYF
TGTGCCAGCAGCGTAGACGGGCAGGGGGGAAACACCATATATTTT
>-|TRBV11-2|-|TRBJ2-5
CASSLFTGAQETQYF
TGTGCCAGCAGCCTCTTCACGGGAGCCCAAGAGACCCAGTACTTC
>-|TRBV27|-|TRBJ2-5
CASTTPGETQYF
TGTGCCAGCACTACCCCGGGGGAGACCCAGTACTTC
>-|TRBV7-8|-|TRBJ2-7
CASSLTGDVYEQYF
TGTGCCAGCAGCTTGACAGGAGACGTCTACGAGCAGTACTTC
>-|TRBV19|-|TRBJ1-3
CASKSTRSGNTIYF
TGTGCCAGTAAGAGTACCCGCTCTGGAAACACCATATATTTT
>TRBD2|TRBV27|-|TRBJ2-5
CASSLRTSGSSTETQYF
TGTGCCAGCAGTCTGCGGACTAGCGGGAGCAGCACGGAGACCCAGTACTTC
>TRBD1|TRBV5-1|once|TRBJ1-6
CASSWGQENSPLHF
TGCGCCAGCAGCTGGGGACAGGAGAATTCACCCCTCCACTTT
>-|TRBV29-1|-|TRBJ1-4
CSVEGTSATNEKLFF
TGCAGCGTTGAGGGCACCTCAGCAACTAATGAAAAACTGTTTTTT
>TRBD2|TRBV27|-|TRBJ2-7
CASSRGLVLSSYEQYF
TGTGCCAGCAGTCGGGGACTAGTCCTCAGCTCCTACGAGCAGTACTTC
>-|TRBV7-2|-|TRBJ2-1
CASSLAGNNEQFF
TGTGCCAGCAGCTTAGCCGGGAACAATGAGCAGTTCTTC
>-|TRBV2|-|TRBJ2-1
CASTPLDSYNEQFF
TGTGCCAGCACCCCCCTCGACTCCTACAATGAGCAGTTCTTC
>TRBD2|TRBV14|-|TRBJ2-2
CATRLAGVTGELFF
TGTGCCACCAGACTAGCGGGAGTCACCGGGGAGCTGTTTTTT
>-|TRBV2|-|TRBJ2-3
CASRSGSTPDTQYF
TGTGCCAGCAGATCCGGGAGCACACCCGATACGCAGTATTTT
>-|TRBV18|-|TRBJ1-1
CASSQEPFTEAFF
TGTGCCAGCTCACAGGAACCATTCACTGAAGCTTTCTTT
>TRBD1|TRBV28|-|TRBJ1-1
CASSAPGTGRKAFF
TGTGCCAGCAGCGCACCCGGGACAGGGAGGAAAGCTTTCTTT
>-|TRBV5-1|-|TRBJ1-2
CASSLDSRNYGYTF
TGCGCCAGCAGCTTGGACAGCAGAAACTATGGCTACACCTTC
>TRBD2|TRBV6-1|-|TRBJ2-3
CASSESSGSRTDTQYF
TGTGCCAGCAGTGAGTCTAGCGGGAGTCGAACAGATACGCAGTATTTT
>-|TRBV29-1|once|TRBJ2-7
CSVEILQGGTGQYF
TGCAGCGTTGAAATTCTGCAGGGGGGGACAGGGCAGTACTTC
>TRBD1|TRBV25-1|once|TRBJ1-1
CASSPSPGQGPLNTEAFF
TGTGCCAGCAGTCCAAGCCCGGGACAGGGGCCTTTGAACACTGAAGCTTTCTTT
>TRBD1|TRBV6-5|once|TRBJ1-1
CASRLTGHTEAFF
TGTGCCAGCAGGTTGACAGGGCATACTGAAGCTTTCTTT
>TRBD1|TRBV7-9|-|TRBJ1-2
CASSPGQGARGYTF
TGTGCCAGCAGCCCGGGACAGGGGGCGCGTGGCTACACCTTC
>-|TRBV18|-|TRBJ1-3
CASSPPYSSGNTIYF
TGTGCCAGCTCACCACCCTATAGCTCTGGAAACACCATATATTTT
>-|TRBV19|-|TRBJ2-7
CASSMGPGAYEQYF
TGTGCCAGTAGTATGGGCCCGGGAGCCTACGAGCAGTACTTC
>TRBD1|TRBV6-5|-|TRBJ1-2
CASRDRGSDGYTF
TGTGCCAGCAGGGACAGGGGTTCAGATGGCTACACCTTC
>-|TRBV11-3|-|TRBJ2-3
CASSPQGLLTDTQYF
TGTGCCAGCAGCCCACAGGGACTCCTCACAGATACGCAGTATTTT
>-|TRBV19|-|TRBJ2-7
CASSAESEQYF
TGTGCCAGTAGTGCAGAGAGCGAGCAGTACTTC
>TRBD2|TRBV4-1|-|TRBJ2-7
CASSQPTSGSYEQYF
TGCGCCAGCAGCCAACCTACTAGCGGGTCCTACGAGCAGTACTTC
>-|TRBV5-1|-|TRBJ2-1
CASSPGSEGREQFF
TGCGCCAGCAGTCCCGGGTCCGAAGGACGTGAGCAGTTCTTC
>-|TRBV6-1|-|TRBJ1-2
CASRRDANYGYTF
TGTGCCAGCAGACGGGACGCCAACTATGGCTACACCTTC
>TRBD2|TRBV19|-|TRBJ2-7
CASSTAGFGYEQYF
TGTGCCAGTAGCACAGCGGGATTTGGGTACGAGCAGTACTTC
>TRBD1|TRBV7-8|once|TRBJ1-1
CASSLKQGMNTEAFF
TGTGCCAGCAGCTTAAAACAGGGGATGAACACTGAAGCTTTCTTT
>-|TRBV14|-|TRBJ2-5
CASSSFRSYQETQYF
TGTGCCAGCAGTTCGTTTCGTTCCTACCAAGAGACCCAGTACTTC
>-|TRBV27|-|TRBJ2-2
CASSLSRANTGELFF
TGTGCCAGCAGTTTATCCCGAGCTAACACCGGGGAGCTGTTTTTT
>-|TRBV23-1|-|TRBJ1-5
CARNPGQSYSNQPQHF
TGCGCCAGAAATCCGGGACAATCTTATAGCAATCAGCCCCAGCATTTT
>-|TRBV29-1|-|TRBJ2-7
CSAVRDSPYEQYF
TGCAGCGCCGTGAGGGATTCTCCCTACGAGCAGTACTTC
>-|TRBV1|-|TRBJ2-1
CTSSQETRSHYNEQFF
TGCACCAGCAGCCAAGAAACGCGGTCACACTACAATGAGCAGTTCTTC
>TRBD2|TRBV5-1|-|TRBJ2-7
CASSWTSGNYEQYF
TGCGCCAGCAGCTGGACTAGCGGGAATTACGAGCAGTACTTC
>-|TRBV6-5|once|TRBJ2-1
CASSRQRTVMREQFF
TGTGCCAGCAGCCGGCAGCGGACGGTGATGCGTGAGCAGTTCTTC
>-|TRBV5-6|-|TRBJ2-1
CASYETAFSYNEQFF
TGTGCCAGCTATGAGACAGCTTTCTCCTACAATGAGCAGTTCTTC
>-|TRBV7-9|-|TRBJ2-7
CASSPRLNEQYF
TGTGCCAGCAGCCCCCGTTTGAACGAGCAGTACTTC
>TRBD1|TRBV4-1|-|TRBJ2-7
CASSPDPTGPEQYF
TGCGCCAGCAGCCCCGACCCGACAGGGCCCGAGCAGTACTTC
>TRBD2|TRBV5-1|once|TRBJ2-3
CASSLAIAGVTDTQYF
TGCGCCAGCAGCTTGGCAATAGCGGGAGTCACAGATACGCAGTATTTT
>TRBD1|TRBV15|-|TRBJ2-3
CATSGGQPSTDTQYF
TGTGCCACCAGCGGGGGACAGCCAAGCACAGATACGCAGTATTTT
>TRBD2|TRBV2|once|TRBJ2-3
CASSRLAGGPDTQYF
TGTGCCAGCAGTAGACTAGCGGGAGGCCCAGATACGCAGTATTTT
>-|TRBV19|-|TRBJ2-6
CASSIRRGVSGANVLTF
TGTGCCAGTAGTATCCGTCGAGGAGTCTCTGGGGCCAACGTCCTGACTTTC
>TRBD2|TRBV7-3|-|TRBJ2-3
CASSPTSGRTDTQYF
TGTGCCAGCAGCCCGACTAGCGGACGCACAGATACGCAGTATTTT
>-|TRBV28|-|TRBJ2-1
CASSPRFNEQFF
TGTGCCAGCAGCCCTCGTTTCAATGAGCAGTTCTTC